Sequencing of this T cell receptor beta chain was carried out in a study of Graves' ophthalmopathy and Graves' hyperthyroidism. Amplification from RNA transcripts yielded the TCR beta CDR3 regions. HTBI primers were used in a first-round RT-PCR, which preceded a second-round multiplex PCR. TCRdb fed the multiplex PCR reads into MiXCR, producing one record per CDR3 protein. The sample lists approximately 700,000 distinct CDR3 sequences, more than 40% occurring once. In its sample, this clonotype was seen a few times. The CDR3 length is 13 residues. From germline, CDR1 is SGHTA and CDR2 FQGTGA. V shed 1 base and J shed 6 bases, with 10 bases lying between them.

This TCR was recovered from an adult man with Graves' ophthalmopathy. The rearrangement joins TRBV7-3 to TRBJ2-7; D not certain. Sequencing input: peripheral blood. CDR3 residues: CASSLIADGEQYF. The CDR3 region has the DNA TGTGCCAGCAGCTTAATCGCCGATGGCGAGCAGTACTTC.